This is a list of T cell receptor beta chains from one sample in a study of blood T cells in healthy people across ages. TCRdb re-called the 5' RACE reads with MiXCR, one entry per CDR3 protein. The sample contains about 1.5 million distinct CDR3 sequences, roughly two fifths of which appear only once. The specimen sequenced was blood. These receptors were collected from a woman younger than 30 in good health. Each CDR3 is given with its conserved first and last residue. The D gene is left open where the match is weak. Part of the rows lack a size; the others show once, few, many or a class for expanded clones.

V gene: TRBV11-2
D gene: NA
J gene: TRBJ2-3
clone size: NA
CDR3 DNA: TGTGCCAGCAGCTTAGCGGGCCAGGGGCACACAGATACGCAGTATTTT
CDR3 protein: CASSLAGQGHTDTQYF

V gene: TRBV29-1
D gene: NA
J gene: TRBJ2-3
clone size: once
CDR3 DNA: TGCGGCGCCAAGGGTATCTTCACAGATACGCAGTATTTT
CDR3 protein: CGAKGIFTDTQYF

V gene: TRBV27
D gene: NA
J gene: TRBJ1-1
clone size: few
CDR3 DNA: TGTGCCAGCAGTCTAGGTGGGGACGGGGCCCCTGAAGCTTTCTTT
CDR3 protein: CASSLGGDGAPEAFF

V gene: TRBV7-9
D gene: NA
J gene: TRBJ2-1
clone size: few
CDR3 DNA: TGTGCCAGCAGCTGGGGGGCCAATGAGCAGTTCTTC
CDR3 protein: CASSWGANEQFF

V gene: TRBV7-9
D gene: TRBD2
J gene: TRBJ2-3
clone size: NA
CDR3 DNA: TGTGCCAGCAGCTCAAGCGGGGGGGCGGAGTATTTT
CDR3 protein: CASSSSGGAEYF

V gene: TRBV27
D gene: NA
J gene: TRBJ1-5
clone size: NA
CDR3 DNA: TGTGCCAGCAGTTCCGGCCTAAGGGGGTCCAGTTTCAATCAGCCCCAGCATTTT
CDR3 protein: CASSSGLRGSSFNQPQHF

V gene: TRBV20-1
D gene: NA
J gene: TRBJ1-5
clone size: NA
CDR3 DNA: TGCAGTGCGGCCCTTAACTCAGGGGAGGATCAGCCCCAGCATTTT
CDR3 protein: CSAALNSGEDQPQHF

V gene: TRBV7-2
D gene: NA
J gene: TRBJ2-2
clone size: NA
CDR3 DNA: TGTGCCGGCAGCCCAGGGGTCGGGGAGCTGTTTTTT
CDR3 protein: CAGSPGVGELFF

V gene: TRBV20-1
D gene: TRBD1
J gene: TRBJ1-2
clone size: NA
CDR3 DNA: TGCAGTGCTAGAGAACCCGGGACAGGGGTTGCCTATGGCTACACCTTC
CDR3 protein: CSAREPGTGVAYGYTF

V gene: TRBV28
D gene: NA
J gene: TRBJ1-2
clone size: few
CDR3 DNA: TGTGCCAGCAGTCCCGGGAGCCACTATGGCTACACCTTC
CDR3 protein: CASSPGSHYGYTF

V gene: TRBV4-3
D gene: NA
J gene: TRBJ1-4
clone size: NA
CDR3 DNA: TGCGCCAGCAGCCAAGACCCGCGGTTGGGCAGGCGGGGTGAAAAACTGTTTTTT
CDR3 protein: CASSQDPRLGRRGEKLFF

V gene: TRBV12-3/TRBV12-4
D gene: NA
J gene: TRBJ1-6
clone size: NA
CDR3 DNA: TGTGCCAGCAGTTTAGCGCTGGGAGGGAGAGGTTCGCCCCTCCACTTT
CDR3 protein: CASSLALGGRGSPLHF

V gene: TRBV11-3
D gene: TRBD2
J gene: TRBJ2-1
clone size: few
CDR3 DNA: TGTGCCAGCAGCTTCTGGCTAGCGGAGTACAATGAGCAGTTCTTC
CDR3 protein: CASSFWLAEYNEQFF

V gene: TRBV9
D gene: NA
J gene: TRBJ1-2
clone size: NA
CDR3 DNA: TGTGCCAGCAGCGAAGGGGCAGGAGAAGGCTATGGCTACACCTTC
CDR3 protein: CASSEGAGEGYGYTF

V gene: TRBV7-2
D gene: NA
J gene: TRBJ2-5
clone size: NA
CDR3 DNA: TGTGCCAGCAGCTCATCCTTTGGGGAGACCCAGTACTTC
CDR3 protein: CASSSSFGETQYF

V gene: TRBV4-1
D gene: TRBD1
J gene: TRBJ1-1
clone size: once
CDR3 DNA: TGCGCCAGCAGCCCGCGACAGGGGAGGAAAAACACTGAAGCTTTCTTT
CDR3 protein: CASSPRQGRKNTEAFF

V gene: TRBV20-1
D gene: TRBD2
J gene: TRBJ2-7
clone size: NA
CDR3 DNA: TGCAGTGCTCCTCGACTAGCGGGAGTAGTGGAGCAGTACTTC
CDR3 protein: CSAPRLAGVVEQYF

V gene: TRBV20-1
D gene: NA
J gene: TRBJ2-3
clone size: few
CDR3 DNA: TGCAGTGCCATCGGAAGACTGGCTAGCACAGATACGCAGTATTTT
CDR3 protein: CSAIGRLASTDTQYF

V gene: TRBV20-1
D gene: NA
J gene: TRBJ1-1
clone size: NA
CDR3 DNA: TGCAGTGCTAGAGATCGGTCGAAGAACACTGAAGCTTTCTTT
CDR3 protein: CSARDRSKNTEAFF

V gene: TRBV20-1
D gene: TRBD2
J gene: TRBJ2-1
clone size: NA
CDR3 DNA: TGCAGTGCTAGAGATCTTACTAGCGGGTTTGATGAGCAGTTCTTC
CDR3 protein: CSARDLTSGFDEQFF

V gene: TRBV20-1
D gene: NA
J gene: TRBJ1-5
clone size: few
CDR3 DNA: TGCAGTGCTAAATATGTGGGTCAGCCCCAGCATTTT
CDR3 protein: CSAKYVGQPQHF

V gene: TRBV6-2/TRBV6-3
D gene: NA
J gene: TRBJ2-3
clone size: NA
CDR3 DNA: TGTGCCAGCAGTTTAATAGCCCCCCCGGAGTCAGATACGCAGTATTTT
CDR3 protein: CASSLIAPPESDTQYF

V gene: TRBV25-1
D gene: NA
J gene: TRBJ1-2
clone size: NA
CDR3 DNA: TGTGCCAGCAGTGAGCCTCAGGGTCTTGATGGCTACACCTTC
CDR3 protein: CASSEPQGLDGYTF

V gene: TRBV7-2
D gene: NA
J gene: TRBJ2-7
clone size: NA
CDR3 DNA: TGTGCCAGCAGTCCAGACCTCAGCCAGTACTTC
CDR3 protein: CASSPDLSQYF

V gene: TRBV6-1
D gene: NA
J gene: TRBJ2-7
clone size: few
CDR3 DNA: TGTGCCAGCAGTGAAAGTATCAGGGGCTACGAGCAGTACTTC
CDR3 protein: CASSESIRGYEQYF

V gene: TRBV6-6
D gene: NA
J gene: TRBJ1-1
clone size: NA
CDR3 DNA: TGTGCCAGCAGATTCAGGGGAAACACTGAAGCTTTCTTT
CDR3 protein: CASRFRGNTEAFF

V gene: TRBV4-3
D gene: NA
J gene: TRBJ2-5
clone size: NA
CDR3 DNA: TGCGCCAGCAGCCATTATAGCGGCAATGAGCAGTACTTC
CDR3 protein: CASSHYSGNEQYF

V gene: TRBV20-1
D gene: TRBD1
J gene: TRBJ2-5
clone size: NA
CDR3 DNA: TGCAGTGCTAAGGGCAGGGGGGAGACCCAGTACTTC
CDR3 protein: CSAKGRGETQYF

V gene: TRBV20-1
D gene: NA
J gene: TRBJ2-7
clone size: NA
CDR3 DNA: TGCAGTGCTATCTCCGGGACTGCCCTCGAGCAGTACTTC
CDR3 protein: CSAISGTALEQYF

V gene: TRBV7-2
D gene: NA
J gene: TRBJ2-3
clone size: NA
CDR3 DNA: TGTGCCAGCGGACGGAGTTCGGGAGATACGCAGTATTTT
CDR3 protein: CASGRSSGDTQYF

V gene: TRBV20-1
D gene: TRBD2
J gene: TRBJ2-2
clone size: NA
CDR3 DNA: TGCAGTGCTAGCGGGACTAGCGGCCTGAACACCGGGGAGCTGTTTTTT
CDR3 protein: CSASGTSGLNTGELFF

V gene: TRBV7-8
D gene: NA
J gene: TRBJ2-7
clone size: NA
CDR3 DNA: TGTGCCAGCAGCTTAAAGGTCTACTACGAGCAGTACTTC
CDR3 protein: CASSLKVYYEQYF

V gene: TRBV5-1
D gene: NA
J gene: TRBJ2-7
clone size: once
CDR3 DNA: TGCGCCAGCAGCTTGGGGGACCATCACAATGAGCAGTACTTC
CDR3 protein: CASSLGDHHNEQYF

V gene: TRBV27
D gene: TRBD2
J gene: TRBJ2-5
clone size: few
CDR3 DNA: TGTGCCAGCAGTCCCCCGGGACTAGCCTCGGAGACCCAGTACTTC
CDR3 protein: CASSPPGLASETQYF

V gene: TRBV7-2
D gene: NA
J gene: TRBJ1-4
clone size: few
CDR3 DNA: TGTGCCAGCAGCTTAGGGCCCCCGGAAAAACTGTTTTTT
CDR3 protein: CASSLGPPEKLFF

V gene: TRBV6-2/TRBV6-3
D gene: TRBD2
J gene: TRBJ2-7
clone size: NA
CDR3 DNA: TGTGCCAGCAGTTACAGAGCGGGGGCCTCCTACGAGCAGTACTTC
CDR3 protein: CASSYRAGASYEQYF

V gene: TRBV4-1
D gene: NA
J gene: TRBJ1-4
clone size: few
CDR3 DNA: TGCGCCAGCAGCCCGCCCCCCCCGACACTCGTGATCTTCAGTGCCGAAAAACTGTTTTTT
CDR3 protein: CASSPPPPTLVIFSAEKLFF

V gene: TRBV7-2
D gene: NA
J gene: TRBJ1-2
clone size: few
CDR3 DNA: TGTGCCAGCAGCTTAAAGGCAAAGACAGAGATTGCTAACTATGGCTACACCTTC
CDR3 protein: CASSLKAKTEIANYGYTF

V gene: TRBV29-1
D gene: NA
J gene: TRBJ2-5
clone size: once
CDR3 DNA: TGCAGCGCCGTGGGACGCGGACCTCAAGAGACCCAGTACTTC
CDR3 protein: CSAVGRGPQETQYF

V gene: TRBV20-1
D gene: NA
J gene: TRBJ2-3
clone size: NA
CDR3 DNA: TGCAGTGCCACCTCTCGGCTGGTCAGGTCGCAGTATTTT
CDR3 protein: CSATSRLVRSQYF

V gene: TRBV12-3/TRBV12-4
D gene: NA
J gene: TRBJ1-2
clone size: NA
CDR3 DNA: TGTGCCAGCAGACTATCCTTGGGTGGGGCGGGACGCTACACCTTC
CDR3 protein: CASRLSLGGAGRYTF

V gene: TRBV6-5
D gene: NA
J gene: TRBJ2-1
clone size: few
CDR3 DNA: TGTGCCAGCAATCCCGGGACTCTGAGAGGGAATGAGCAGTTCTTC
CDR3 protein: CASNPGTLRGNEQFF

V gene: TRBV7-9
D gene: TRBD2
J gene: TRBJ2-3
clone size: few
CDR3 DNA: TGTGCCAGCAGCCGGATAGCGGGAGAAAAGGGGCGCACAGATACGCAGTATTTT
CDR3 protein: CASSRIAGEKGRTDTQYF

V gene: TRBV6-1
D gene: NA
J gene: TRBJ2-3
clone size: NA
CDR3 DNA: TGTGCCAGCAGTCCCCACAACCGGGACCTTAACACAGATACGCAGTATTTT
CDR3 protein: CASSPHNRDLNTDTQYF

V gene: TRBV7-2
D gene: NA
J gene: TRBJ2-4
clone size: few
CDR3 DNA: TGTGCCAGCAGAGATAGGGGGGCCCCACTAGCCAAAAACATTCAGTACTTC
CDR3 protein: CASRDRGAPLAKNIQYF

V gene: TRBV7-2
D gene: NA
J gene: TRBJ2-3
clone size: many
CDR3 DNA: TGTGCCAGCAGCTATCCGAAGGGGGGTGAGGCAGAGCAGACAGATACGCAGTATTTT
CDR3 protein: CASSYPKGGEAEQTDTQYF

V gene: TRBV24-1
D gene: TRBD2
J gene: TRBJ2-1
clone size: NA
CDR3 DNA: TGTGCCACCAGTGACGCCGGACTAGCGGGGGGCAATGAGCAGTTCTTC
CDR3 protein: CATSDAGLAGGNEQFF

V gene: TRBV21-1
D gene: NA
J gene: TRBJ2-3
clone size: few
CDR3 DNA: TGTGCCAGCAGCAAAGTTTTACTCTTGCGATCGAAGAGCACAGATACGCAGTATTTT
CDR3 protein: CASSKVLLLRSKSTDTQYF

V gene: TRBV7-9
D gene: NA
J gene: TRBJ2-5
clone size: NA
CDR3 DNA: TGTGCCAGCAGCTTAGGGCCCCAGGGAACAGAAGAGACCCAGTACTTC
CDR3 protein: CASSLGPQGTEETQYF

V gene: TRBV15
D gene: NA
J gene: TRBJ2-1
clone size: NA
CDR3 DNA: TGTGCCACCAGCGGGGCTGGTCAGGGGTATGGCAATGAGCAGTTCTTC
CDR3 protein: CATSGAGQGYGNEQFF

V gene: TRBV20-1
D gene: TRBD1
J gene: TRBJ2-5
clone size: few
CDR3 DNA: TGCAGTGCTAGCCGACAGGGGGTCCAAGAGACCCAGTACTTC
CDR3 protein: CSASRQGVQETQYF